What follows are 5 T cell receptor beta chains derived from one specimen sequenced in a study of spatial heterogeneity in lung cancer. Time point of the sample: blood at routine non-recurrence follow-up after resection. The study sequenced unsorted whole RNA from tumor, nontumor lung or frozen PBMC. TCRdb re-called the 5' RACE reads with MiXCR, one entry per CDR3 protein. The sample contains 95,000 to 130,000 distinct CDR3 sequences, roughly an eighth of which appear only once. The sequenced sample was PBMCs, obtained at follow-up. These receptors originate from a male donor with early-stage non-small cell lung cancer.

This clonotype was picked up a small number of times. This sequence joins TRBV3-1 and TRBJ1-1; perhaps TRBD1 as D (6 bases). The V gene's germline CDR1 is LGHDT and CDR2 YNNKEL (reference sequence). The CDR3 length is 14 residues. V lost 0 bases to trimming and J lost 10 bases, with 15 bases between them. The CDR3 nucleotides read TGTGCCAGCAGCCAAGATGGGGGGGGCTCTCCAGCTTTCTTT. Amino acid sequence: CASSQDGGGSPAFF.

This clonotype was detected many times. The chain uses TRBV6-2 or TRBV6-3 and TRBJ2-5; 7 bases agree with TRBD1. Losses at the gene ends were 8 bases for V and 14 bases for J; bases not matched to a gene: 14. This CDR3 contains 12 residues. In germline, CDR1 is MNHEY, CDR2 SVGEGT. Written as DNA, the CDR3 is TGTGCCAGCTCCGATCGAGGACAGGCGCTTTACTTC. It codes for CASSDRGQALYF.

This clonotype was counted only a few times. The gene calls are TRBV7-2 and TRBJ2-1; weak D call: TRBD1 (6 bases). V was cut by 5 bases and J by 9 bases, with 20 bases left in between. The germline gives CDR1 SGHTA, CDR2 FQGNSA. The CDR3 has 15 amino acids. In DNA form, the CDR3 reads TGTGCCAGCAGCCCACGAACAGGGTATCCGACTGAGCAGTTCTTC. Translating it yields CASSPRTGYPTEQFF. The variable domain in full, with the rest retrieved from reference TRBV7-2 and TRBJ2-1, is GAGVSQSPSNKVTEKGKDVELRCDPISGHTALYWYRQSLGQGLEFLIYFQGNSAPDKSGLPSDRFSAERTGGSVSTLTIQRTQQEDSAVYLCASSPRTGYPTEQFFGPGTRLTVL.

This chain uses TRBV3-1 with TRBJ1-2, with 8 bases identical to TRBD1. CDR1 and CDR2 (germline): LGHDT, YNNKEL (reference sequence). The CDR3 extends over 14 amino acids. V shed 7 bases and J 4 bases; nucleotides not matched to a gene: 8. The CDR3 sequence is CASTSGTGIYGYTF. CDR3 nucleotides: TGTGCCAGCACCTCCGGGACAGGAATCTATGGCTACACCTTC.

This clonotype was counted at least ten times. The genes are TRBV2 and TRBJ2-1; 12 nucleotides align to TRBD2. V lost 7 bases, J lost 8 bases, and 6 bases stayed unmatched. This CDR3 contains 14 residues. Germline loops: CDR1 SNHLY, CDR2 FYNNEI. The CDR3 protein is CASKLTSGGHEQFF. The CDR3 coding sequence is TGTGCCAGCAAGTTGACTAGCGGGGGACATGAGCAGTTCTTC.